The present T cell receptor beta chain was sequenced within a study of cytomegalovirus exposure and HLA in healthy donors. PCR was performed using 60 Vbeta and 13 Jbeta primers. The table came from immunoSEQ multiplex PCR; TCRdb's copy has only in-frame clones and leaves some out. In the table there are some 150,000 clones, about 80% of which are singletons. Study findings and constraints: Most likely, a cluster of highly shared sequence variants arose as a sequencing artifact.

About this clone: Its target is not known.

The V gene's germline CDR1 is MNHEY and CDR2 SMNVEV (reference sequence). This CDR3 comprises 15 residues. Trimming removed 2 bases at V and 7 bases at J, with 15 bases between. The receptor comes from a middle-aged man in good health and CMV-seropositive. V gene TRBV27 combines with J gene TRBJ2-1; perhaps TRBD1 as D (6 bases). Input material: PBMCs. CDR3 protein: CASSLNRVQGNEQFF. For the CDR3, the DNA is TGTGCCAGCAGTTTAAACAGGGTTCAGGGGAATGAGCAGTTCTTC.